The sequence of this T cell receptor (beta chain) was determined in a study of tumor-infiltrating lymphocytes in primary liver carcinoma. Findings of the study overall: It was observed that only about 8-25% of the top clones appeared in every one of the five tumor regions.

The input was 450 to 500 ng total RNA; TCR beta cDNA was made from it with a constant-region primer. Three nested multiplex PCR rounds, a slightly modified ARM-PCR method, built the TCR beta libraries. With TRBV1-TRBV30 forward primers and a C-beta reverse primer, the first two PCR rounds were run for about 10 cycles each. Via MiXCR, TCRdb re-called the multiplex PCR reads, giving one row per CDR3 protein. The data contain around 70,000 distinct CDR3 sequences, approximately 70% of them singletons. Concerning this clonotype: Its antigen remains unknown.

Trimming took off 4 bases at V and 6 bases at J, with 23 bases between the two ends. The length of the CDR3 is 16 residues. Germline assignment: CDR1 SQVTM and CDR2 ANQGSEA. The tissue used was unsorted bulk material of about 19-33 mg. RNA and DNA were co-extracted from it with the AllPrep DNA/RNA mini kit. Primary liver carcinomas in the patients were surgically resected. Uniformly, tumor samples exhibited a viable tumor cell fraction exceeding 90%. The sequenced sample consisted of liver tumor tissue from sampling region 4. Subset reported: tumor region T4, right-lateral pole. The receptor comes from a man aged 40-49 years with primary liver carcinoma and hepatitis B virus infection. V usage is TRBV29-1 and J usage is TRBJ2-3; no clear D. The CDR3 region is CSVVPLFGEATDTQYF. DNA of the CDR3: TGCAGCGTTGTCCCTTTGTTTGGCGAGGCCACGGATACGCAGTATTTT.